This T cell receptor (beta chain) appears in the sequencing data of a study of cytomegalovirus exposure and HLA in healthy donors. The study's findings and limits: A later analysis reportedly identified an Asian-associated ancestry cluster as carrying fewer N-insertions than the roughly 670-donor mean. V segments that were indistinguishable, TRBV6-2 and TRBV6-3 among them, were omitted from analysis. Immune exposure data for these donors was limited to CMV serostatus.

The PCR was carried out with 60 Vbeta primers and 13 Jbeta primers. Clones were sequenced by immunoSEQ multiplex PCR, and TCRdb holds only the in-frame ones, with some missing. This sample has over 150,000 clones, with roughly 80% found just once. Per germline, CDR1 MDHEN and CDR2 SYDVKM. Trimming took 3 bases from V and 1 from J; bases not matched to a gene: 1. The CDR3 is made up of 15 amino acids. In regard to this clone: Its matching antigen is unknown.

V usage is TRBV28 and J usage is TRBJ2-3, with 10 positions matching TRBD1. This receptor was identified in a woman aged 45-60 years in good health and CMV-seropositive. The specimen was PBMCs. CDR3 nucleotides: TGTGCCAGCAGTTTGGGACAGGGGCGCACAGATACGCAGTATTTT. Protein product: CASSLGQGRTDTQYF.